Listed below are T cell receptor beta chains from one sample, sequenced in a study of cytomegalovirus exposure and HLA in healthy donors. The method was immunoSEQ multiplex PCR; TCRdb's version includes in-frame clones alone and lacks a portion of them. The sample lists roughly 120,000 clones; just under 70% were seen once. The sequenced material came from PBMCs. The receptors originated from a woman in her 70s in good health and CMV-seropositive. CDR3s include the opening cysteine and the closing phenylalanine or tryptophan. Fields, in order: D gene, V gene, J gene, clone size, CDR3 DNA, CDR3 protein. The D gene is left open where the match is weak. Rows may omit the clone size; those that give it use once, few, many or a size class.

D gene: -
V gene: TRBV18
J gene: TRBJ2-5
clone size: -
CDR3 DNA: TGTGCCAGCTCACAAACGGGGGAGACCCAGTACTTC
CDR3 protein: CASSQTGETQYF

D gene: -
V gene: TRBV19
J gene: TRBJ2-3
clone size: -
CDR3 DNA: TGTGCCAGTAGTATAGCACTAGCAGGTGATACGCAGTATTTT
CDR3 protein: CASSIALAGDTQYF

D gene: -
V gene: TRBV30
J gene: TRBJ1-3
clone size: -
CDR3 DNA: TGTGCCTGGAGCGTGACCCGAAACCCGGGGGGGATTGCTGGAAACACCATATATTTT
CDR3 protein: CAWSVTRNPGGIAGNTIYF

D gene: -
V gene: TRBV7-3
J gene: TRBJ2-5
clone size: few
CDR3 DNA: TGTGCCAGCAGCCTAGGGGGGGCAAGAGGGGCCCAGTACTTC
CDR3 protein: CASSLGGARGAQYF

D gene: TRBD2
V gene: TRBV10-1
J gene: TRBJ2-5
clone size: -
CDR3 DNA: TGCGCCAGCAGCGCTCTGCGGGGGGCCGGAGAGACCCAGTACTTC
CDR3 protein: CASSALRGAGETQYF

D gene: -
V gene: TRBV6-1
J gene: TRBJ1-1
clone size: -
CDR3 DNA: TGTGCCAGCAGTGTCTCGGGAGACACTGAAGCTTTCTTT
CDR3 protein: CASSVSGDTEAFF

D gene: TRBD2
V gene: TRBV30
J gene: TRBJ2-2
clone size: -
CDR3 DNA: TGTGCCTGGAGTAAACCGGGACTAGCGACCGGGGAGCTGTTTTTT
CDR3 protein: CAWSKPGLATGELFF

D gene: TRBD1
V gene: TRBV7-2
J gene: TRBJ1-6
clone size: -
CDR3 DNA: TGTGCCAGCAGCCCGCAGGGGGTGGGAAATTCACCCCTCCACTTT
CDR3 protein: CASSPQGVGNSPLHF

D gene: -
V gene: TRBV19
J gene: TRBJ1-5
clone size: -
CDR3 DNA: TGTGCCAGTACGGAGGGGCTTCCTCTACCCCAGCATTTT
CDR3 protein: CASTEGLPLPQHF

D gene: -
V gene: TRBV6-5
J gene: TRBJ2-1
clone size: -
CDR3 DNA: TGTGCCAGCAGACGGGGGAGCCTCTACAATGAGCAGTTCTTC
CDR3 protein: CASRRGSLYNEQFF

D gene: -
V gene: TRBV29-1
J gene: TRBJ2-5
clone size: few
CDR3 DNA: TGCAGCGTTGAATCCCGGGGTGAAGAGACCCAGTACTTC
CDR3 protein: CSVESRGEETQYF

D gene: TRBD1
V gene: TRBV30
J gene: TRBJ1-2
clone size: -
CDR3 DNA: TGTGCCTTTACAGGGGGCGCGTATGGCTACACCTTC
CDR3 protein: CAFTGGAYGYTF